This T cell receptor (beta chain) was found in a study of follicular helper T cells after annual influenza vaccination. The wider study: For some subjects, blood spans the 2013-2014, 2014-2015 and 2015-2016 annual vaccinations.

This CDR3 has 17 residues. Germline V gene sequence: CDR1 SGHKS, CDR2 YYEKEE (reference sequence). V was clipped by 4 bases and J by 0 bases; unmatched bases: 10. Sequenced by immunoSEQ multiplex PCR; TCRdb stores in-frame clones only, minus some. Among 1,200 or so clones listed, roughly 73% were seen once. Noted time point: 2015-2016 season, 7 days after influenza vaccination. The specimen was CXCR5+ CD38+ circulating T follicular helper cells from blood, collected 7 days after influenza vaccination. Specified subset: circulating Tfh, non-naive CD4+CXCR5+PD-1+ (ICOS+CD38+ or ICOS-CD38-). The chain has TRBV5-5 and TRBJ1-1; 9 nucleotides align to TRBD1. The sequence was obtained from an adult who received the influenza vaccine. The CDR3 DNA sequence: TGTGCCAGCAGCCGGACCGGGACAGGGACCTTGAACACTGAAGCTTTCTTT. The encoded protein is CASSRTGTGTLNTEAFF.